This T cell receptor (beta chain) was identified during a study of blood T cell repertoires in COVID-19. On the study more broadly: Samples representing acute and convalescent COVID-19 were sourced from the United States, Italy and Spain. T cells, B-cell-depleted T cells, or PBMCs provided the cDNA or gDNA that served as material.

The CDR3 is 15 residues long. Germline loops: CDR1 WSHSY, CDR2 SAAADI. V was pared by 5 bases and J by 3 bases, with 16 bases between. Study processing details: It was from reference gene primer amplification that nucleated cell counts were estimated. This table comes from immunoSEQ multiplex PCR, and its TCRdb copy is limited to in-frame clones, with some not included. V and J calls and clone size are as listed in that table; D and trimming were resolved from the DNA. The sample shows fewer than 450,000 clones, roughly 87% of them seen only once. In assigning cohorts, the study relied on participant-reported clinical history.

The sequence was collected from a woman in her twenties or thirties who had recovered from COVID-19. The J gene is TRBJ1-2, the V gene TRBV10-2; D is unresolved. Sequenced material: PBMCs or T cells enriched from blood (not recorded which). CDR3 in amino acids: CASSTRGRADYGYTF. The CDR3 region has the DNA TGCGCCAGCAGTACCCGGGGTAGGGCCGACTATGGCTACACCTTC.